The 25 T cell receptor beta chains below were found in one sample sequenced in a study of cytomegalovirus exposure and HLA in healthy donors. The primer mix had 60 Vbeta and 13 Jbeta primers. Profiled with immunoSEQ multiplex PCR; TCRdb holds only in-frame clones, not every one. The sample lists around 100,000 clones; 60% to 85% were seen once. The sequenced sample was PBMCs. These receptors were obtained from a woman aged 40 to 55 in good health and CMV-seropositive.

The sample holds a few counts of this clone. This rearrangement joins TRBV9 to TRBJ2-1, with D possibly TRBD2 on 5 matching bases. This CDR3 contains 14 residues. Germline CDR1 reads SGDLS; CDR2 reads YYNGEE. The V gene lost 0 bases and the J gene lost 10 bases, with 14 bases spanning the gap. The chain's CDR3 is CASSVDSGGIEQFF. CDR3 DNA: TGTGCCAGCAGCGTAGACAGTGGAGGTATAGAGCAGTTCTTC.

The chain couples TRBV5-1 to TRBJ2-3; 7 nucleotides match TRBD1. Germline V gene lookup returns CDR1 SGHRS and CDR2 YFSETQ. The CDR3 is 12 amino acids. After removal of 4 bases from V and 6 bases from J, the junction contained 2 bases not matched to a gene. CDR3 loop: CASSVTGDTQYF. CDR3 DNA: TGCGCCAGCAGCGTGACAGGGGATACGCAGTATTTT.

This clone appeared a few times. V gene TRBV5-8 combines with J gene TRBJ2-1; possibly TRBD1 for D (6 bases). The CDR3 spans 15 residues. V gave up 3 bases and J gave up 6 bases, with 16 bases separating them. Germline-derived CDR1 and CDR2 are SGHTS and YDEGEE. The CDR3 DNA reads TGTGCCAGCAGCTCATCCTACAGGGTAAGCAATGAGCAGTTCTTC. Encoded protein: CASSSSYRVSNEQFF. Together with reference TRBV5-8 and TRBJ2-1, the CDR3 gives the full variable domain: EAGVTQSPTHLIKTRGQQATLRCSPISGHTSVYWYQQALGLGLQFLLWYDEGEERNRGNFPPRFSGRQFPNYSSELNVNALELEDSALYLCASSSSYRVSNEQFFGPGTRLTVL.

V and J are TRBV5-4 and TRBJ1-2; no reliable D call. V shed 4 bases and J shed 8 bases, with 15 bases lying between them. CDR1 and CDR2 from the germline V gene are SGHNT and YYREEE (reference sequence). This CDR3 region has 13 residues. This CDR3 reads CASSTGSVGGYTF. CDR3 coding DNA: TGTGCCAGCAGCACGGGGTCGGTTGGGGGCTACACCTTC.

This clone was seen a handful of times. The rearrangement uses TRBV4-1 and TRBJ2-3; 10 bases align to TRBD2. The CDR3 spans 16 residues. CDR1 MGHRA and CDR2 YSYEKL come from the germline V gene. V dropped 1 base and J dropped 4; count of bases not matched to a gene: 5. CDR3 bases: TGCGCCAGCAGCCAAGCAATAGCGGGAGGTGCAGATACGCAGTATTTT. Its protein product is CASSQAIAGGADTQYF.

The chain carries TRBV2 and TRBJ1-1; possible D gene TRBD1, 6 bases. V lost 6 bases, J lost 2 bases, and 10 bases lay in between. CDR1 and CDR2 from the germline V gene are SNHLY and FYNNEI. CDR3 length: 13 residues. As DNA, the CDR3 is TGTGCCAGCAGCGGGACACATAACACTGAAGCTTTCTTT. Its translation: CASSGTHNTEAFF.

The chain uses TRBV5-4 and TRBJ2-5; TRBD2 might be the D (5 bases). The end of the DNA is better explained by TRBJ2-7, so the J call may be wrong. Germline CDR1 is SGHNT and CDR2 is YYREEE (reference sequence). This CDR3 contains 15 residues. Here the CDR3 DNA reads TGTGCCAGCAGCTCTGGAGGAGGAAATAGCTACGAGCAGTACTTC. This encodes CASSSGGGNSYEQYF.

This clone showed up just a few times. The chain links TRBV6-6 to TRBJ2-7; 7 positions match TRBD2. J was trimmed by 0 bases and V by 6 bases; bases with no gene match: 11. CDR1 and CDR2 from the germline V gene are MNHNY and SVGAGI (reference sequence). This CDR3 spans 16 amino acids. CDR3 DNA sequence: TGTGCCAGCAGCGCTACCCCTAGCGGTGCCTCCTACGAGCAGTACTTC. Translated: CASSATPSGASYEQYF.

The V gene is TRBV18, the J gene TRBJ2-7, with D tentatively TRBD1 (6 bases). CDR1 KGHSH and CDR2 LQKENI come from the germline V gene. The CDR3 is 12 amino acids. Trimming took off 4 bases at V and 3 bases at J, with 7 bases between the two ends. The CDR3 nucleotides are TGTGCCAGCTCACGAGGGGGCTACGAGCAGTACTTC. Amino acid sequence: CASSRGGYEQYF.

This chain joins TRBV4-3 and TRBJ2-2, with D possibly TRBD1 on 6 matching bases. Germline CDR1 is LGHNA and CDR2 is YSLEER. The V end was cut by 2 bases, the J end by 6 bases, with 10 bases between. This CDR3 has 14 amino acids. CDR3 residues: CASSQIQGAGELFF. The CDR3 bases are TGCGCCAGCAGCCAAATACAGGGTGCCGGGGAGCTGTTTTTT.

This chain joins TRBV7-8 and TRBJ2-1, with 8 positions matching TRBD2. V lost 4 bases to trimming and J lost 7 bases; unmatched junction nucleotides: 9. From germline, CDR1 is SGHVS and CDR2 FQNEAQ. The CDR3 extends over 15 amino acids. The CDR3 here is CASSYSGSPGNEQFF. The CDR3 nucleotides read TGTGCCAGCAGCTACAGCGGGAGCCCCGGGAATGAGCAGTTCTTC. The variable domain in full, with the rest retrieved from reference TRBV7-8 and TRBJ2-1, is GAGVSQSPRYKVAKRGQDVALRCDPISGHVSLFWYQQALGQGPEFLTYFQNEAQLDKSGLPSDRFFAERPEGSVSTLKIQRTQQEDSAVYLCASSYSGSPGNEQFFGPGTRLTVL.

For the CDR3, the DNA is TGTGCCAGCAGTGAATATTCGGGTCTGGCAACTAATGAAAAACTGTTTTTT. Its translation is CASSEYSGLATNEKLFF. V and J are TRBV25-1 and TRBJ1-4, with D hard to call. This CDR3 has 17 amino acids. Germline CDR1 is MGHDK and CDR2 is SYGVNS. V was trimmed by 0 bases and J by 0 bases, leaving 11 bases between them.

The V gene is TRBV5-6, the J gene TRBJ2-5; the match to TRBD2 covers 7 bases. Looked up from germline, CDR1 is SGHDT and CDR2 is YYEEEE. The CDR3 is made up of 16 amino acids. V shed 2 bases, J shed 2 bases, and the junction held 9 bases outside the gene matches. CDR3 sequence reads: CASSFLRAGAQETQYF. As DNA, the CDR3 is TGTGCCAGCAGCTTCCTAAGGGCGGGAGCTCAAGAGACCCAGTACTTC.

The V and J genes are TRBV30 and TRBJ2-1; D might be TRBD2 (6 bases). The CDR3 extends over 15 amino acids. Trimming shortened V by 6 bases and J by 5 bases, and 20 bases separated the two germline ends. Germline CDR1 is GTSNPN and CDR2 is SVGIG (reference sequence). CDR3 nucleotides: TGTGCCTGCTCTCCCGGGCGGGGATCTAACAATGAGCAGTTCTTC. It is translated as CACSPGRGSNNEQFF.

The DNA of the CDR3 is TGCGCCAGCAGCCTGTATGATAGAGATTACAATGAGCAGTTCTTC. It yields the protein CASSLYDRDYNEQFF. The chain is built from TRBV5-1 and TRBJ2-1; D is unresolved. Between the trimmed V and J ends, which lost 4 bases and 4 bases, there was a span of 15 bases. In germline, CDR1 is SGHRS, CDR2 YFSETQ. This CDR3 region has 15 residues.

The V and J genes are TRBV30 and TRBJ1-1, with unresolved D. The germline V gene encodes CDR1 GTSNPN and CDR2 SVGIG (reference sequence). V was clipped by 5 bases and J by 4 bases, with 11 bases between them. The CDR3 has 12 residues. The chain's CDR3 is CAWAFSGTEAFF. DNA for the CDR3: TGTGCCTGGGCGTTCTCCGGCACTGAAGCTTTCTTT.

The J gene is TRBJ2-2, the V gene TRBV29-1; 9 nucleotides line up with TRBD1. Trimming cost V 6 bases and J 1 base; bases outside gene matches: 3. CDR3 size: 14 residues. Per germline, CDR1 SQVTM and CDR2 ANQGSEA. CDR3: CSVGDRENTGELFF. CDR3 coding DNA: TGCAGCGTGGGGGACAGGGAGAACACCGGGGAGCTGTTTTTT.

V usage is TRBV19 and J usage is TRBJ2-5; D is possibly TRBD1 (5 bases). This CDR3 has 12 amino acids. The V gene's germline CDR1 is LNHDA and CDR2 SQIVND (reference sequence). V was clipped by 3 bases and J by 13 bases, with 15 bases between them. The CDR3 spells CASSISPRAWYF. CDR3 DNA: TGTGCCAGTAGTATCTCCCCCAGGGCTTGGTACTTC.

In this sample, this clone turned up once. CDR3 sequence (DNA): TGTGCCAGCAGTTTATCGGAAGGGGGTGGCTACACCTTC. Amino acid sequence: CASSLSEGGGYTF. This chain uses TRBV27 with TRBJ1-2; a possible D gene is TRBD1 (6 bases). CDR3 length: 13 residues. Germline V gene sequence: CDR1 MNHEY, CDR2 SMNVEV (reference sequence). The ends were cut back, 0 bases at V and 7 bases at J, with 9 bases in the middle.

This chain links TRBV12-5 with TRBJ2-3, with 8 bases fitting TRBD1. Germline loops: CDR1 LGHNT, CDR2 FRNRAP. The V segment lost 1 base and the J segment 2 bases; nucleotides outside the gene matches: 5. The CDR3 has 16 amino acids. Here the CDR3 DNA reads TGTGCTAGTGGTTTGGGGACAGGGAGAGCCACAGATACGCAGTATTTT. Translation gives CASGLGTGRATDTQYF.

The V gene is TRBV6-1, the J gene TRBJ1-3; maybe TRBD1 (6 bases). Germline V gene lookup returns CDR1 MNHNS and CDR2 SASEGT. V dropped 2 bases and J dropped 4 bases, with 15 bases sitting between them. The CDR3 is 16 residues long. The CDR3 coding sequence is TGTGCCAGCAGTGAACCCCAACAGGGTCGCGGAAACACCATATATTTT. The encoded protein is CASSEPQQGRGNTIYF.

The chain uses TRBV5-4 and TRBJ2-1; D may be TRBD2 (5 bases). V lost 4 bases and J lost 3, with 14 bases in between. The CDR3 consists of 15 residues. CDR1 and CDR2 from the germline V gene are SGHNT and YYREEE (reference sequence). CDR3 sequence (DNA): TGTGCCAGCAGCCCGGCCGGTAGCGTCTACAATGAGCAGTTCTTC. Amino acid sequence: CASSPAGSVYNEQFF.

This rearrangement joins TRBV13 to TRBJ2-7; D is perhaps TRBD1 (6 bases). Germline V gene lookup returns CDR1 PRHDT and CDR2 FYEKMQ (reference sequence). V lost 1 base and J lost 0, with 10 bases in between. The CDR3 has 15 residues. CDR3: CASSLAGQSSYEQYF. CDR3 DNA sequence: TGTGCCAGCAGCTTAGCAGGACAGAGCTCCTACGAGCAGTACTTC. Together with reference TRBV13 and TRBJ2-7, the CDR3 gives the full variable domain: AAGVIQSPRHLIKEKRETATLKCYPIPRHDTVYWYQQGPGQDPQFLISFYEKMQSDKGSIPDRFSAQQFSDYHSELNMSSLELGDSALYFCASSLAGQSSYEQYFGPGTRLTVT.

This CDR3 is CAPGGGTYNEQFF. CDR3 nucleotide sequence: TGTGCCCCGGGCGGCGGGACGTACAATGAGCAGTTCTTC. J is TRBJ2-1 and V is TRBV2; D is possibly TRBD2 (6 bases). Trimming shortened V by 11 bases and J by 4 bases, and 15 bases separated the two germline ends. Germline V gene sequence: CDR1 SNHLY, CDR2 FYNNEI. The CDR3 consists of 13 residues.

The CDR3 loop reads CASSLGGRASRETQYF. CDR3 bases: TGTGCCAGCAGCTTAGGCGGGAGGGCCTCCAGAGAGACCCAGTACTTC. This chain joins TRBV7-2 and TRBJ2-5; 9 positions agree with TRBD2. Germline assignment: CDR1 SGHTA and CDR2 FQGNSA. The CDR3 sequence is 16 residues long. The ends lost 1 base at V and 4 bases at J; junction bases unmatched: 7.